This TCR beta chain was recovered during a study of blood T cell repertoires in COVID-19. Overall study: Donors in the United States, Italy and Spain gave samples during acute or convalescent COVID-19. T cells, B-cell-depleted T cells, or PBMCs provided the cDNA or gDNA that served as material.

Authors' data handling: Estimation of nucleated cell counts relied on the amplification of reference gene primers. Method: immunoSEQ multiplex PCR; TCRdb's copy keeps in-frame clones and lacks some. V and J calls and clone size are those listed in that table; D and trimming were worked out from the DNA. Of 150,000 to 200,000 clones in the sample, 80% to 90% were seen once. The CDR3 is 14 residues long. With 3 bases clipped from V and 7 bases from J, the junction kept 8 bases outside the gene matches. In germline, CDR1 is MDHEN, CDR2 SYDVKM. The sample holds one count of this clone. Sequencing was performed on peripheral blood. The chain joins TRBV28 to TRBJ2-7; 8 nucleotides match TRBD1. The receptor was isolated from a human donor with active or convalescent COVID-19. The donor label of this sample is uncertain. CDR3 sequence (DNA): TGTGCCAGCAGTTTGTCTCAGGGGGCGGGAGAGCAGTACTTC. It is translated as CASSLSQGAGEQYF.